This TCR beta chain was observed in a study of cytomegalovirus exposure and HLA in healthy donors. Overall study results and limits: Confirmation in vitro established that a few CMV-associated chains were specific for CMV antigens.

Profiled with immunoSEQ multiplex PCR; TCRdb holds only in-frame clones, not every one. The table has about 70,000 clones, approximately 95% seen once; the top ten hold around 1.5%. Germline assignment: CDR1 SGHNT and CDR2 YYREEE (reference sequence). The CDR3 covers 12 residues. Concerning this clone itself: Its specificity is not known. One end of the junction does not line up with germline, which may come from a read error.

The TCR was taken from a man younger than 30 in good health and CMV-seropositive. The genes are TRBV5-4 and TRBJ2-7, with 8 bases matching TRBD1. The sample consisted of PBMCs. The CDR3 DNA follows: TGTGCCAGCAGCAAGGACAGGGCATGGGGGAACTTC. This translates into CASSKDRAWGNF.